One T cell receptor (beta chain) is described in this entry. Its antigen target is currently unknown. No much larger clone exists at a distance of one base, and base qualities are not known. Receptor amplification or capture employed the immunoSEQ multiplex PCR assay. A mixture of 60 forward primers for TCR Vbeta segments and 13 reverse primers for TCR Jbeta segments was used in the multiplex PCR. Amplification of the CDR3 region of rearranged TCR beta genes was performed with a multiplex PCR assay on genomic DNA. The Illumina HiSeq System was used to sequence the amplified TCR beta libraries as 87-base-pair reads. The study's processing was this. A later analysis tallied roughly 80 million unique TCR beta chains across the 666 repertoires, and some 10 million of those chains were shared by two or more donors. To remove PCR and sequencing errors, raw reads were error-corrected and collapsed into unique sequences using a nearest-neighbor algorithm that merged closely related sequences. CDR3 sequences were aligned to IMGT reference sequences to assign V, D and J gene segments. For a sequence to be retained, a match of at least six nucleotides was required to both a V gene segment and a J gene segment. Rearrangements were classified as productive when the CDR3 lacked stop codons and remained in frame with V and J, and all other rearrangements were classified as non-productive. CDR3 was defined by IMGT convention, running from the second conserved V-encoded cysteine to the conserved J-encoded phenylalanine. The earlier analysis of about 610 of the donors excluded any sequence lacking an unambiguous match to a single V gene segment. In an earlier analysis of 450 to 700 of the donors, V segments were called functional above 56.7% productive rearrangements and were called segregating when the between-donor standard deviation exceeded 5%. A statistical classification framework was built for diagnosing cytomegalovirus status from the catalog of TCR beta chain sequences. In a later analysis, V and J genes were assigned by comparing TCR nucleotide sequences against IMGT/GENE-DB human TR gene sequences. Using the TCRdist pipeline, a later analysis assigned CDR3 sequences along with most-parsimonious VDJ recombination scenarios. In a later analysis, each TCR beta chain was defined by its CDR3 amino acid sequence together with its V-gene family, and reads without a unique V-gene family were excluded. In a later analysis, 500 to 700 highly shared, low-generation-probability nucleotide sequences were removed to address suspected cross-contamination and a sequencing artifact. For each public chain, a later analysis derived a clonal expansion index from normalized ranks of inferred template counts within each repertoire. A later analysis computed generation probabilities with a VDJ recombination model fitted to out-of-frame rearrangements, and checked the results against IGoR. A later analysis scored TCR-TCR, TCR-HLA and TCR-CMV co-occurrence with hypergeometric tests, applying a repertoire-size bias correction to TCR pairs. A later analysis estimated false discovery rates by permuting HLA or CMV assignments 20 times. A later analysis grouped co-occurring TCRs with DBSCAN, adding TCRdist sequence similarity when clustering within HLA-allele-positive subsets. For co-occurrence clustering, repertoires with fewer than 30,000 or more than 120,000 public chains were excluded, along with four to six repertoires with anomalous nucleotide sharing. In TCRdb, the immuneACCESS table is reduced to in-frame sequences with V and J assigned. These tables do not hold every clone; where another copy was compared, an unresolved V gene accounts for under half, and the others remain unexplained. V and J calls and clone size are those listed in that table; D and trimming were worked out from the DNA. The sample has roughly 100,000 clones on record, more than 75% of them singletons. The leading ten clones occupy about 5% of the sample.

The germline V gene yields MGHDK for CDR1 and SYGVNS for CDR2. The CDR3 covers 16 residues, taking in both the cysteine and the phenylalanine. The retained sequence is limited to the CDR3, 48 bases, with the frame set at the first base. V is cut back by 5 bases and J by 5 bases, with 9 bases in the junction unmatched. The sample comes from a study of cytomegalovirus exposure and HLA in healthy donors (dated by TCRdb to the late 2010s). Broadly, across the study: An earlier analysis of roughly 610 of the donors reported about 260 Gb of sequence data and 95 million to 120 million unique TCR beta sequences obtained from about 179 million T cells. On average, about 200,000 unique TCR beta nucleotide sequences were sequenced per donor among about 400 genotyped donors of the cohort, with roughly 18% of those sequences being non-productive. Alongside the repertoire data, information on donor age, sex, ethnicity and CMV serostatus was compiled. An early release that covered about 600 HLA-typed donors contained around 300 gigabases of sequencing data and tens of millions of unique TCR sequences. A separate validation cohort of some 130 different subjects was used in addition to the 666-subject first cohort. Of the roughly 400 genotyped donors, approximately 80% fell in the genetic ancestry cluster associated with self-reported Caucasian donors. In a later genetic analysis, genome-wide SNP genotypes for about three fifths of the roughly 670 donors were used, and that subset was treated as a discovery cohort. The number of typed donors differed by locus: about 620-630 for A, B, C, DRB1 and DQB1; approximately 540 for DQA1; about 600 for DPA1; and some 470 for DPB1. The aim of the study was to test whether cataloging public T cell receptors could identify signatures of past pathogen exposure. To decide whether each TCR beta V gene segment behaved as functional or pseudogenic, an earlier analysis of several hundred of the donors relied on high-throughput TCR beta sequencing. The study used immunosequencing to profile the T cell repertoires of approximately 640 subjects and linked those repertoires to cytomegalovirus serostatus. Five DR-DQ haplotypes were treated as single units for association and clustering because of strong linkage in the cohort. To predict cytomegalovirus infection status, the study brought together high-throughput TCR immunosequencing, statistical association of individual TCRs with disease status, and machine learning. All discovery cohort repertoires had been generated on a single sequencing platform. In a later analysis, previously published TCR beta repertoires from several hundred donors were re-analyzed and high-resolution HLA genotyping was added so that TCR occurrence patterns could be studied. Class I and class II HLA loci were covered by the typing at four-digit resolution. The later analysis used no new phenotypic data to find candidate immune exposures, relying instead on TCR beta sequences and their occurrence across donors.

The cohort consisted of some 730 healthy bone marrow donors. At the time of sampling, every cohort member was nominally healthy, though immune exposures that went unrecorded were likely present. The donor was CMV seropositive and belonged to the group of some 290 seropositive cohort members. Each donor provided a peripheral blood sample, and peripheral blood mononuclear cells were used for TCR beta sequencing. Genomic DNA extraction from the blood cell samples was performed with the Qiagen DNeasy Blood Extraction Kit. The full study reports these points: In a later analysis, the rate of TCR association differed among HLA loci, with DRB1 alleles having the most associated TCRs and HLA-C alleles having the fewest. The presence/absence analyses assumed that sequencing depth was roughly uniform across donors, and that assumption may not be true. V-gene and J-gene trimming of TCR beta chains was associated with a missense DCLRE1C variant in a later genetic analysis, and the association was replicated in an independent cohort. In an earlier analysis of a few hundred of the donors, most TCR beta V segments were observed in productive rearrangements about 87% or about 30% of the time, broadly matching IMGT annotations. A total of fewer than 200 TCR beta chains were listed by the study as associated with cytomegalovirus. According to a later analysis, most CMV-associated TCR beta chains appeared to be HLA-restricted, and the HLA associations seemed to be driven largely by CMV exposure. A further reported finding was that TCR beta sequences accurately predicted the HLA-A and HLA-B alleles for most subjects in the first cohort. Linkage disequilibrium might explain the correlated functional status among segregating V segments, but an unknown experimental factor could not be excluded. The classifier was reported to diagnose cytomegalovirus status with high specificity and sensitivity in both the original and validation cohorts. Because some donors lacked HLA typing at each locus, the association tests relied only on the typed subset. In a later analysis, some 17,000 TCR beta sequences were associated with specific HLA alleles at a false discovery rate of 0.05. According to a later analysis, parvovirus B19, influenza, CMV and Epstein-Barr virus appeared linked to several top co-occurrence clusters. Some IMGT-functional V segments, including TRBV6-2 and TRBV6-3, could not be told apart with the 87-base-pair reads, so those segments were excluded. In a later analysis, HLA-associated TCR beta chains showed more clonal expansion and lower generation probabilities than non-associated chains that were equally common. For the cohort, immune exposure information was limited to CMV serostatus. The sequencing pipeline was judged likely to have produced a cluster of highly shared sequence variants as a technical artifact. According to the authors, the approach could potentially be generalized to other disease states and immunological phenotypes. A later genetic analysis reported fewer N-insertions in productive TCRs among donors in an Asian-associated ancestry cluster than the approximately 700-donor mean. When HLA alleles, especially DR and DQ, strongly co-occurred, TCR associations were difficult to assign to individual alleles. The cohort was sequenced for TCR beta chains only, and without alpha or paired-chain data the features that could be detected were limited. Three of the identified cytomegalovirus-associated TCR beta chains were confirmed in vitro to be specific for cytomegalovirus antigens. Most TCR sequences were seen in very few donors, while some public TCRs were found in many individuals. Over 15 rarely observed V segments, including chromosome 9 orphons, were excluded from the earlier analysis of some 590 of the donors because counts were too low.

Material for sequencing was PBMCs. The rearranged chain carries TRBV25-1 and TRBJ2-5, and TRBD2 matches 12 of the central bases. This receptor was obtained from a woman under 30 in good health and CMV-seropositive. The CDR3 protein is CASSHGLAGTRETQYF. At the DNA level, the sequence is TGTGCCAGCAGTCACGGACTAGCGGGAACTCGCGAGACCCAGTACTTC. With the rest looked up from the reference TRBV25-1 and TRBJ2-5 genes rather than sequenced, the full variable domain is EADIYQTPRYLVIGTGKKITLECSQTMGHDKMYWYQQDPGMELHLIHYSYGVNSTEKGDLSSESTVSRIRTEHFPLTLESARPSHTSQYLCASSHGLAGTRETQYFGPGTRLLVL.